The sample holds a few counts of the clone carrying this T cell receptor beta chain. Antigen specificity is unknown. This sample also contains other DNA sequences that code for the same CDR3. Expressed TCRB transcripts were sequenced because the isolated RNA had all been reverse transcribed beforehand. The assay was immunoSEQ multiplex PCR, and TCRdb's table has in-frame clones only and misses some. The data hold over 120,000 clones, with around 8.7% observed a single time. This specimen comes from a study of beta chain features in type 1 diabetes. Overall study context: The study examined around 99,000,000 sorted cells across all samples.

This CDR3 has 15 residues. V shed 3 bases and J shed 4 bases, with 13 bases lying between them. Per the germline V gene, CDR1 is MNHEY and CDR2 is SMNVEV (reference sequence). Study conclusions and caveats: Among type 1 diabetes patients, VDJ junctions had fewer insertions and more deletions. Researchers could not determine here whether HLA type influences TCRB rearrangement.

This clonotype was obtained from a man in his late teens or twenties in good health. The chain recombines TRBV27 with TRBJ1-5; D unresolved. The source material was central memory CD4+ T cells from blood. Here the CDR3 DNA reads TGTGCCAGCAGTTTCGGCCGGGGAGGTAATCAGCCCCAGCATTTT. Protein sequence: CASSFGRGGNQPQHF.